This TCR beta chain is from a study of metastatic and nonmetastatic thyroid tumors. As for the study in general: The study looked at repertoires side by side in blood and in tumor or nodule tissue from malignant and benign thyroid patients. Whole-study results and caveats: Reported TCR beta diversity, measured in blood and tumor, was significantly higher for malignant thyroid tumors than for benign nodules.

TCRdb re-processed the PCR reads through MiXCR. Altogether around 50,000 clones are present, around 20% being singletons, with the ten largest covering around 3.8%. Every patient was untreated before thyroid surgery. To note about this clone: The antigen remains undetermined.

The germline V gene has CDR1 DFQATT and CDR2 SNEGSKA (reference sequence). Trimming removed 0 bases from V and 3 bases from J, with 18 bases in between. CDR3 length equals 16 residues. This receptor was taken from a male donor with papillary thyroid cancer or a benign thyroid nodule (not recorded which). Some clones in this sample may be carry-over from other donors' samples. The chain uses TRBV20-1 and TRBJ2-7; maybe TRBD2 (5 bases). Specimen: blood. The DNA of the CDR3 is TGCAGTGCTAGAGATTTTAAAAGTAGTACTAGCTACGAGCAGTACTTC. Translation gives CSARDFKSSTSYEQYF.